These T cell receptor beta chains were read from a single sample in a study of T cells in Graves' hyperthyroidism and ophthalmopathy. TCRdb used MiXCR to reprocess the multiplex PCR reads, holding one entry per CDR3 protein. Of around 600,000 distinct CDR3 sequences listed, 13% to 15% are singletons. Sequenced sample: blood. The receptors come from a woman aged 50 to 65 with Graves' ophthalmopathy. CDR3s include the opening cysteine and the closing phenylalanine or tryptophan. A D gene is named only where the DNA matches it firmly. Clone size is stated in some rows and not others, as once, few, many or a class when expanded.

size	V	D	J	CDR3	DNA
many	TRBV6-1	-	TRBJ1-4	CASRDLGVRATNEKLFF	TGTGCCAGCAGGGACCTTGGGGTTAGGGCAACTAATGAAAAACTGTTTTTT
few	TRBV6-5	-	TRBJ1-3	CASSYGNSGNTIYF	TGTGCCAGCAGTTACGGCAACTCTGGAAACACCATATATTTT
many	TRBV7-2	TRBD2	TRBJ2-7	CASSLSGSLDEQYF	TGTGCCAGCAGCCTTAGCGGGAGTCTCGACGAGCAGTACTTC
many	TRBV28	-	TRBJ2-7	CASSLSVTGTYEQYF	TGTGCCAGCAGTTTATCGGTCACAGGAACCTACGAGCAGTACTTC
many	TRBV28	-	TRBJ2-7	CASRGRGSSYEQYF	TGTGCCAGCAGGGGGCGGGGCAGCTCCTACGAGCAGTACTTC
few	TRBV19	-	TRBJ1-5	CASRTLASGNQPQHF	TGTGCCAGTAGGACCTTGGCTAGTGGCAATCAGCCCCAGCATTTT
many	TRBV24-1	TRBD1	TRBJ2-4	CATSDGPRQGVDIQYF	TGTGCCACCAGTGATGGCCCCCGGCAGGGGGTGGACATTCAGTACTTC
-	TRBV27	TRBD2	TRBJ2-1	CASSFSGTRVEQFF	TGTGCCAGCAGTTTTTCTGGGACTAGGGTTGAGCAGTTCTTC
-	TRBV25-1	-	TRBJ1-2	CASSQSGVYGYTF	TGTGCCAGCAGTCAATCAGGGGTCTATGGCTACACCTTC
-	TRBV25-1	-	TRBJ2-1	CASSISYGEQFF	TGTGCCAGCAGTATTAGCTATGGTGAGCAGTTCTTC
few	TRBV3-1	-	TRBJ1-4	CASSQYSTNEKLFF	TGTGCCAGCAGCCAATACTCAACTAATGAAAAACTGTTTTTT
many	TRBV2	-	TRBJ1-2	CASGLDRYGYTF	TGTGCCAGCGGCTTAGACCGATATGGCTACACCTTC
many	TRBV7-9	-	TRBJ2-7	CASSALGGYEQYF	TGTGCCAGCAGCGCACTGGGGGGCTACGAGCAGTACTTC
many	TRBV5-1	TRBD1	TRBJ2-1	CASSHGQGPNKGEQFF	TGCGCCAGCAGCCATGGACAGGGCCCCAACAAGGGTGAGCAGTTCTTC
few	TRBV20-1	-	TRBJ1-3	CSARGGGSELRVSGNTIYF	TGCAGTGCTAGGGGCGGGGGATCGGAACTTAGAGTCTCTGGAAACACCATATATTTT
few	TRBV20-1	-	TRBJ1-5	CSASQTGPNQPQHF	TGCAGTGCTAGCCAAACAGGACCCAATCAGCCCCAGCATTTT
-	TRBV10-3	-	TRBJ2-7	CAISDGAPEQYF	TGTGCCATCAGTGATGGAGCCCCCGAGCAGTACTTC
-	TRBV4-1	TRBD2	TRBJ2-3	CASSQQTSGSPDTQYF	TGCGCCAGCAGCCAACAAACCAGCGGGAGTCCAGATACGCAGTATTTT
few	TRBV20-1	TRBD2	TRBJ2-2	CSAREAGATTGELFF	TGCAGTGCTAGAGAGGCGGGAGCGACCACCGGGGAGCTGTTTTTT
-	TRBV15	TRBD1	TRBJ1-1	CATSSAGTGGLVAFF	TGTGCCACCAGCAGTGCCGGGACAGGGGGCTTGGTCGCTTTCTTT
many	TRBV7-8	TRBD1	TRBJ2-5	CASSPHWDSRETQYF	TGTGCCAGCAGCCCCCACTGGGACAGCCGGGAGACCCAGTACTTC
few	TRBV6-2/TRBV6-3	-	TRBJ1-1	CASRIFYMNTEAFF	TGTGCCAGCAGAATCTTTTACATGAACACTGAAGCTTTCTTT
-	TRBV12-5	TRBD1	TRBJ2-1	CASGPFGWDRSSYNEQFF	TGTGCTAGTGGTCCCTTTGGATGGGACAGAAGCTCCTACAATGAGCAGTTCTTC
once	TRBV7-2	TRBD2	TRBJ2-3	CASSFLAGGPTDTQYF	TGTGCCAGCAGCTTCTTAGCGGGAGGGCCTACAGATACGCAGTATTTT
-	TRBV4-3	-	TRBJ1-4	CASSQFRLGGLTTNEKLFF	TGCGCCAGCAGCCAATTTCGATTGGGGGGCTTAACAACTAATGAAAAACTGTTTTTT
-	TRBV19	-	TRBJ1-2	CASSIETGPPIGYTF	TGTGCCAGTAGTATAGAAACTGGCCCCCCTATTGGCTACACCTTC
many	TRBV20-1	-	TRBJ2-5	CSATDLREETQYF	TGCAGTGCTACGGACCTAAGAGAAGAGACCCAGTACTTC
many	TRBV3-1	TRBD2	TRBJ2-3	CASSQGLASDTQYF	TGTGCCAGCAGCCAGGGACTAGCTTCGGATACGCAGTATTTT
many	TRBV5-1	-	TRBJ1-5	CASSLEGQGLQPQHF	TGCGCCAGCAGCTTGGAGGGGCAGGGGCTTCAGCCCCAGCATTTT
many	TRBV20-1	-	TRBJ2-1	CSAATGPTDEQFF	TGCAGTGCTGCGACAGGTCCTACGGATGAGCAGTTCTTC
many	TRBV5-1	-	TRBJ1-1	CASSLGIVLVPTEAFF	TGCGCCAGCAGCTTGGGAATTGTGTTAGTGCCCACTGAAGCTTTCTTT
once	TRBV27	-	TRBJ2-1	CASSLSGQGEDEQFF	TGTGCCAGCAGTTTATCGGGACAAGGGGAGGACGAGCAGTTCTTC
-	TRBV24-1	TRBD1	TRBJ2-7	CATSDSGQGANEQYF	TGTGCCACCAGTGATTCGGGACAGGGGGCCAACGAGCAGTACTTC
many	TRBV5-1	-	TRBJ2-1	CASSLASGNPPYNEQFF	TGCGCCAGCAGCTTGGCCTCGGGTAACCCACCTTACAATGAGCAGTTCTTC
many	TRBV6-1	-	TRBJ1-5	CASSKRGGNQPQHF	TGTGCCAGCAGCAAGCGGGGGGGCAATCAGCCCCAGCATTTT
many	TRBV7-2	TRBD2	TRBJ2-7	CASSLGPGGSEQYF	TGTGCCAGCAGCTTAGGTCCGGGAGGTAGCGAGCAGTACTTC
-	TRBV11-2	-	TRBJ2-7	CASSSLGGRYEQYF	TGTGCCAGCAGCTCTCTCGGGGGTAGGTACGAGCAGTACTTC
many	TRBV3-1	-	TRBJ2-7	CASSQDLGTLYEQYF	TGTGCCAGCAGCCAAGATTTAGGGACTTTGTACGAGCAGTACTTC
-	TRBV6-1	-	TRBJ1-2	CASTQGRGGVNGYTF	TGTGCCAGCACTCAAGGCCGCGGAGGGGTCAATGGCTACACCTTC
-	TRBV6-2/TRBV6-3	-	TRBJ2-2	CASKYWGSNTGELFF	TGTGCCAGCAAGTACTGGGGGTCGAACACCGGGGAGCTGTTTTTT
many	TRBV11-3	-	TRBJ2-1	CASSFGLLASYNEQFF	TGTGCCAGCAGCTTTGGTTTACTAGCTAGCTACAATGAGCAGTTCTTC
-	TRBV7-2	-	TRBJ1-1	CASSLAGRRAFF	TGTGCCAGCAGCTTAGCGGGGAGGCGAGCTTTCTTT
many	TRBV12-3/TRBV12-4	TRBD2	TRBJ2-2	CASSLATGLASSNTGELFF	TGTGCCAGCAGTTTAGCGACCGGACTAGCGTCCTCGAACACCGGGGAGCTGTTTTTT